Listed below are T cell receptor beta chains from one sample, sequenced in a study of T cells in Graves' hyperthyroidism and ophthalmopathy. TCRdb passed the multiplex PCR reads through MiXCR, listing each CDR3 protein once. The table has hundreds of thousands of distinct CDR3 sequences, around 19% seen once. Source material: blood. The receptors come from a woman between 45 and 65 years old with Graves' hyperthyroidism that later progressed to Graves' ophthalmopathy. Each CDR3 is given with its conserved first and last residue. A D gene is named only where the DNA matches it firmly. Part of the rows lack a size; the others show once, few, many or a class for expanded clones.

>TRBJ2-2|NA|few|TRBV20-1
CSATRAHGAGELFF
TGCAGTGCTACCCGGGCCCATGGAGCCGGGGAGCTGTTTTTT
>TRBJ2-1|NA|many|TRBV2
CASIRESSYNEQFF
TGTGCCAGCATTCGGGAAAGCTCCTACAATGAGCAGTTCTTC
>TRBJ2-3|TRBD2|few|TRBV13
CASSVAGGERTDTQYF
TGTGCCAGCAGCGTAGCGGGGGGAGAGCGCACAGATACGCAGTATTTT
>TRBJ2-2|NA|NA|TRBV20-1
CSAILGPNTGELFF
TGCAGTGCTATTTTAGGGCCGAACACCGGGGAGCTGTTTTTT
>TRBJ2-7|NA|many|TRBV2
CASSADRTLREQYF
TGTGCCAGCAGTGCCGACAGGACCCTACGCGAGCAGTACTTC
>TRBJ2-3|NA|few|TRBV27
CASSSSFVGTDTQYF
TGTGCCAGCAGTTCCTCCTTCGTAGGCACAGATACGCAGTATTTT
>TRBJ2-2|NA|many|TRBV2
CASSLVFDRSNTGELFF
TGTGCCAGCAGTCTAGTCTTCGACAGATCAAACACCGGGGAGCTGTTTTTT
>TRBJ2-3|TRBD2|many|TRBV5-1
CASVKISSGLATDTQYF
TGCGCCAGCGTTAAAATATCGTCGGGACTAGCGACAGATACGCAGTATTTT
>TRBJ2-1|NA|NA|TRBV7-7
CASSLRGRSEQFF
TGTGCTAGCAGCTTAAGGGGCAGAAGTGAGCAGTTCTTC
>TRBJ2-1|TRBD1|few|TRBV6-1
CASSGTVSYNEQFF
TGTGCCAGCAGCGGGACAGTATCCTACAATGAGCAGTTCTTC
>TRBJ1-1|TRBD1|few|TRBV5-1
CASSLTTRDRGVTEAFF
TGCGCCAGCAGCCTCACAACCCGGGACAGGGGGGTCACTGAAGCTTTCTTT
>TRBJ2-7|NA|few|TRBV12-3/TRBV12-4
CASSSQRRGEQYF
TGTGCCAGCAGTTCACAGAGGAGGGGGGAGCAGTACTTC
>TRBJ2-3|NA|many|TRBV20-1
CSAREPSGRADTQYF
TGCAGTGCTAGAGAACCGTCAGGGCGGGCAGATACGCAGTATTTT
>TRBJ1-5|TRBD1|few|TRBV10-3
CAISESTGGPNQPQHF
TGTGCCATCAGTGAGTCAACAGGGGGCCCCAATCAGCCCCAGCATTTT
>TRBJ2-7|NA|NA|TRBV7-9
CASTGQGNNEQYF
TGTGCCAGCACCGGGCAGGGGAACAACGAGCAGTACTTC